This T cell receptor beta chain was documented in a study of T-cell memory formation after mild COVID-19. Findings of the study overall: The study detected some responding clones in pre-infection memory, suggesting cross-reactive memory joined. Among clones peaking at day 37 in the second wave, SARS-CoV-2 specificity remained unconfirmed. Clones that contracted clustered mainly in CM and EM if CD4+ and in EMRA if CD8+.

Trimming cost V 1 base and J 4 bases; bases outside gene matches: 1. CDR1 is LGHDT and CDR2 is YNNKEL in the germline V gene (reference sequence). This CDR3 has 15 residues. This clonotype was seen a handful of times. Its antigen is currently unknown. The authors produced TCR alpha and TCR beta cDNA libraries with sample barcodes and UMIs by 5'RACE using constant-segment primers. A single record per CDR3 protein comes from TCRdb applying MiXCR to the 5' RACE reads. The table lists under 250,000 distinct CDR3 sequences, about 16% of them singletons. The chain uses TRBV3-1 and TRBJ2-3, with 11 bases fitting TRBD1. The sequence derives from an adult woman who had mild COVID-19 (a few samples of this study predate the infection). Cell type and time point are not known. The specimen was PBMCs or a T cell subset sorted from them (not recorded which). As DNA, the CDR3 is TGTGCCAGCAGCCAAGGGACAGGGGGCCCAGATACGCAGTATTTT. This translates into CASSQGTGGPDTQYF.